This T cell receptor beta chain was observed in a study of technical replicates of blood from a few donors. The CDR3 covers 14 residues. Trimming stripped 5 bases from V and 4 bases from J, with 13 bases between. CDR1 and CDR2 from the germline V gene are SGHTA and FQGTGA. Using immunoSEQ multiplex PCR, the repertoire was profiled, and TCRdb retains in-frame clones only, with some absent. The table includes about 56,000 clones, around 96% detected once. The J gene is TRBJ2-3, the V gene TRBV7-3; tentatively, D is TRBD2 (6 bases). Material: PBMCs. The TCR sequence derives from a human donor in good health. Some clones in this sample may be carry-over from other donors' samples. The CDR3 loop reads CASSPRDFPDTQYF. CDR3 nucleotide sequence: TGTGCCAGCAGCCCGCGGGACTTCCCAGATACGCAGTATTTT.